This T cell receptor beta chain stems from a study of T cell responses to AZD1222 COVID-19 vaccine. Study-wide points: Repertoire sampling happened only post peak T cell response. Most donors were white British, females outnumbered males, and clonal diversity was possibly underestimated.

The data were produced by immunoSEQ multiplex PCR, yet TCRdb's version contains in-frame clones alone and is incomplete. The table shows about 98,000 clones, with around 88% occurring only once. Comment on this clone: Antigen unknown.

Germline V gene lookup returns CDR1 LGHDT and CDR2 YNNKEL (reference sequence). V was cut by 1 base and J by 7 bases, with 13 bases left in between. The CDR3 consists of 14 residues. The material was peripheral blood, obtained on day 0 of MenACWY control vaccination. The rearrangement uses TRBV3-1 (or the pseudogene TRBV3-2) and TRBJ1-2; D perhaps matches TRBD1 (5 bases). The TCR comes from an adult in good health. The CDR3 bases are TGTGCCAGCAGCCAAGTCCCAGGGACGACTGGCTACACCTTC. It is translated as CASSQVPGTTGYTF.